This TCR beta chain was obtained from a study of shared clonotypes between healthy human individuals. Across the study: CD8 memory received one plate per donor, CD8 naive two, CD4 memory three and CD4 naive three. Study-wide results and limits: Exclusively blood specimens were collected; tissue repertoires likely differ.

Positively selected for CCR7, the CD45RO-negative cells used as naive CD8 cells excluded terminally differentiated effector memory CD45RA+ cells. The germline CDR1 and CDR2 sequences are LGHNA and YNFKEQ. The V end lost 4 bases, the J end lost 6 bases, and 12 bases lay between the germline ends. The CDR3 consists of 14 residues. This clone was recorded only once. Its antigen is unknown. Researchers divided each subset's genomic DNA evenly across several immunoSEQ plates. Produced via immunoSEQ multiplex PCR; TCRdb's table is partial and in-frame only. The data show some 2.1 million clones, 93% seen once.

Sequencing input: naive CD8+ T cells from PBMCs. The TCR sequence derives from a man younger than 30 in good health. Some clones in this sample may be carry-over from other donors' samples. V gene TRBV4-2 combines with J gene TRBJ2-2; the D is unclear. CDR3 nucleotide sequence: TGTGCCAGCAGCCCCCCCCAAGGAGCCGGGGAGCTGTTTTTT. Protein product: CASSPPQGAGELFF.